This TCR beta chain was identified in a study of post-analysis software for immune sequencing data (dated by TCRdb to the mid-2010s). Regarding the research as a whole: Recorded disease courses included relapsing-remitting, secondary progressive and progressive-relapsing multiple sclerosis, with some patients lacking subtype annotation. The patient repertoires were set against about 10 previously published healthy control repertoires from donors whose ages ranged from about 6 to 25 years. A subset of samples was prepared in parallel using single-end sample barcoding, then pooled and co-amplified after Illumina adapter ligation.

The library was obtained by PCR. Data came from an Illumina HiSeq 2500. To reduce PCR and sequencing biases, unique molecular identifiers were incorporated into the TCR beta cDNA libraries. Per 1 to 10 million input T cells, approximately 500,000 cDNA molecules were obtained, such that each molecule approximated one T cell. The patient libraries were prepared and sequenced using the same protocol as the earlier healthy control dataset. Samples belonging to the same batch were prepared together, multiplexed and sequenced on a shared HiSeq lane. As for how the authors treated the data: Raw barcoded reads were processed with MIGEC, discarding single-read molecular identifier groups before consensus assembly and CDR3 extraction. Clonotype tables were post-analysed with VDJtools, normalizing diversity by down-sampling all datasets to the smallest sample size. In repertoire overlap clustering, CDR3 amino acid sequences, but not nucleotide sequences, were matched to correct batch-related cross-sample contamination. TCRdb reran the public reads through fastp at Q25 and MiXCR, keeping productive beta chains. Identical CDR3 protein sequences are pooled into one entry, listed with their most common genes and DNA. The V and J calls were determined by TCRdb, not by the authors. This sample holds under 650,000 distinct CDR3 sequences; around 44% were observed only once. The ten largest make up roughly 1.7% of the sample.

CDR1 and CDR2 are drawn from the germline V gene (reference sequence): LGHDT, YNNKEL. The CDR3 sequence holds 16 residues, the cysteine and phenylalanine included. Just CDR3 DNA is preserved here, 48 bases in frame from base 1. At the junction V is shortened by 1 base and J by 0 bases, with 13 bases in between. Results the study describes overall, beyond this receptor: Strong co-clustering of samples prepared in the same batch was shown by direct clustering with F measure, prompting a batch-effect correction. Compared with controls, multiple sclerosis patients had significantly lower normalized Chao1 diversity, a finding suggesting substantial peripheral T-cell clonal expansion. The multiple sclerosis patient group was slightly younger than the control group. Significantly higher frequencies in patients than in controls were found for a few TRBV segments, including TRBV5-6, TRBV5-1 and TRBV20-1.

Details on this clonotype: Its target antigen remains unknown. No base quality information exists; no much larger clone differs at one position.

TCR beta repertoires were profiled from peripheral blood of roughly 13 young patients with multiple sclerosis to demonstrate the VDJtools post-analysis software. The multiple sclerosis patients were children and adolescents ranging in age from 6 to 15 years. The sequence joins TRBV3-1 to TRBJ2-7; TRBD1 is possibly the D segment (5 matching bases). This receptor was taken from a girl under 18 with multiple sclerosis. Input material: blood. The nucleotide sequence reads TGTGCCAGCAGCCAAGGTGACAGAGCCCTCTCCTACGAGCAGTACTTC. The resulting protein is CASSQGDRALSYEQYF.